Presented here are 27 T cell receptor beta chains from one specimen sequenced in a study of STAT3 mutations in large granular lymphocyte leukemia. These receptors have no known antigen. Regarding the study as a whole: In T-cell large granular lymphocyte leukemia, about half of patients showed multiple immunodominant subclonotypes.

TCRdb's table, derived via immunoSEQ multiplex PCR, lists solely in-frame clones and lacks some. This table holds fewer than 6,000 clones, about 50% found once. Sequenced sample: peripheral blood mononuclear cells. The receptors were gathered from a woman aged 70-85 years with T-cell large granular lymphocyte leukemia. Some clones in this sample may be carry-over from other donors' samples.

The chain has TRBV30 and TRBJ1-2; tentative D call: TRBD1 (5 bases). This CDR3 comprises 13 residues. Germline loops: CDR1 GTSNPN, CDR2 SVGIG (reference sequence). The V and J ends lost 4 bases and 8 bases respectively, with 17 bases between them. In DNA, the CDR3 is TGTGCCTGGAACCAGGGTTATAAGGGGGGCTACACCTTC. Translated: CAWNQGYKGGYTF.

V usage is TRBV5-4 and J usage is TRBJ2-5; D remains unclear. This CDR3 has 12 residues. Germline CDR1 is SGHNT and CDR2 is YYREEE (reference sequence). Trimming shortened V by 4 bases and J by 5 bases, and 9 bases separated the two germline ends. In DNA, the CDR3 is TGTGCCAGCAGCCCCTTCCGCGAGACCCAGTACTTC. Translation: CASSPFRETQYF.

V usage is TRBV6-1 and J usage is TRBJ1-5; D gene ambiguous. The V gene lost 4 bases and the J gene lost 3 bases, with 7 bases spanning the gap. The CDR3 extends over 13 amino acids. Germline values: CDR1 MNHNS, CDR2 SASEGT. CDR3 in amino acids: CASSVTVNQPQHF. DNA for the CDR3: TGTGCCAGCAGTGTGACGGTCAATCAGCCCCAGCATTTT.

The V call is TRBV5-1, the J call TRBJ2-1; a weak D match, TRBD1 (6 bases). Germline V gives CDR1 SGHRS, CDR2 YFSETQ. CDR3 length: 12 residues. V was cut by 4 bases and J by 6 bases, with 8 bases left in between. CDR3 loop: CASSPQGNEQFF. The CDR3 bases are TGCGCCAGCAGCCCACAGGGCAATGAGCAGTTCTTC.

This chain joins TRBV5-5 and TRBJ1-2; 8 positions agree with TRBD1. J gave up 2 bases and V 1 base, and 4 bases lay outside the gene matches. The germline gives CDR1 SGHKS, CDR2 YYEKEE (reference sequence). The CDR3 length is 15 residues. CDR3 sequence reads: CASSLFRTGNYGYTF. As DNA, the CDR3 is TGTGCCAGCAGCTTGTTTAGGACAGGGAACTATGGCTACACCTTC.

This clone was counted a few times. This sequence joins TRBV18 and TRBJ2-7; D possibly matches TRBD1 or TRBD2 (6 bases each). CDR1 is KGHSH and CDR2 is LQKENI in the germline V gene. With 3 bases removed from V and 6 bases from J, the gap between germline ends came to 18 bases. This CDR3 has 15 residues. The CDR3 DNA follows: TGTGCCAGCTCACCGACTACGGGGGCAGGTAGCGAGCAGTACTTC. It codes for CASSPTTGAGSEQYF.

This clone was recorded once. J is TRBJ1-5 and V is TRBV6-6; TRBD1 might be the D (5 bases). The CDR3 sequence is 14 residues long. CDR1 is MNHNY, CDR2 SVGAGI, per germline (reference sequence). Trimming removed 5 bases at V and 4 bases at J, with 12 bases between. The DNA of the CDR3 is TGTGCCAGCAGTCCCTCGCGGGGGAATCAGCCCCAGCATTTT. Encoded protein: CASSPSRGNQPQHF.

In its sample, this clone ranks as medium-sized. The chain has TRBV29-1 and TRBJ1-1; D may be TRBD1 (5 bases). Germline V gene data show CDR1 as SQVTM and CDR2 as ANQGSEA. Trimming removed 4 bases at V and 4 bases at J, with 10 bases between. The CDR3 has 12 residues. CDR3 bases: TGCAGCGTTGGGGGGGAGAGCACTGAAGCTTTCTTT. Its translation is CSVGGESTEAFF.

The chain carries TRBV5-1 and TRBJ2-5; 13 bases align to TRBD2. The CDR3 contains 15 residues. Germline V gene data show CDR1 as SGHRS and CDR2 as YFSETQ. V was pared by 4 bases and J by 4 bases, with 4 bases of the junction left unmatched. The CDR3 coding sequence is TGCGCCAGCAGCCCAGGGACTAGCGGGGTAGAGACCCAGTACTTC. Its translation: CASSPGTSGVETQYF.

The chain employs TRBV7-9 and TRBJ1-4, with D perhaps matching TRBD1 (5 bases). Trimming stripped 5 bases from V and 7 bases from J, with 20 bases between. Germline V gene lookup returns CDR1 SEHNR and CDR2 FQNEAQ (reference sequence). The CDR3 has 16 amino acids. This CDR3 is CASSGRERRGSEKLFF. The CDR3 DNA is TGTGCCAGCAGCGGACGAGAGAGGAGGGGTAGTGAAAAACTGTTTTTT.

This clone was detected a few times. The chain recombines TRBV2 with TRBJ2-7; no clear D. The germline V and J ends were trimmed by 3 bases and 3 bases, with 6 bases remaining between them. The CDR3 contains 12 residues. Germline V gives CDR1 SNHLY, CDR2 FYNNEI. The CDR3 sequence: CASSESSYEQYF. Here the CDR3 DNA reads TGTGCCAGCAGTGAGTCCAGCTACGAGCAGTACTTC.

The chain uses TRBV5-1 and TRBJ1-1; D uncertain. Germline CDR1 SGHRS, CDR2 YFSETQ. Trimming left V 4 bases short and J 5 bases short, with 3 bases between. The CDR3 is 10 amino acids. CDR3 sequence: CASSQTEAFF. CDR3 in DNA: TGCGCCAGCAGCCAGACTGAAGCTTTCTTT.

Here the CDR3 DNA reads TGTGCCAGCAGCTTGGCTTACGGGGTTGTGGCTAACTATGGCTACACCTTC. As protein: CASSLAYGVVANYGYTF. This chain uses TRBV5-6 with TRBJ1-2; D not resolved. Germline loops: CDR1 SGHDT, CDR2 YYEEEE. V shed 0 bases and J shed 0 bases, with 15 bases lying between them. The CDR3 spans 17 residues.

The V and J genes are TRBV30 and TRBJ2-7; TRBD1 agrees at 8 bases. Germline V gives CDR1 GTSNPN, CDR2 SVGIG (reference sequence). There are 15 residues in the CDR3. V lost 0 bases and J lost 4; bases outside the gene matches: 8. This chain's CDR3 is CAWSVFRTGSYEQYF. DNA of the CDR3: TGTGCCTGGAGTGTCTTCCGGACAGGGTCGTACGAGCAGTACTTC.

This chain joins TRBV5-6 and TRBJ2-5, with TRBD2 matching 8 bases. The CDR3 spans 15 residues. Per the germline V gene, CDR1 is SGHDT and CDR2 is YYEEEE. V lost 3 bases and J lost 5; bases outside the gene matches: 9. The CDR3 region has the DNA TGTGCCAGCAGCTGGGATAGCGGGATCGGGGAGACCCAGTACTTC. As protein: CASSWDSGIGETQYF.

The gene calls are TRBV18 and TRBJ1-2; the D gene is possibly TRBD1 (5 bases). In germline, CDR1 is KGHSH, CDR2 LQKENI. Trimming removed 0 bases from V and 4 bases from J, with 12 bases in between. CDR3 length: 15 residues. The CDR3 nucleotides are TGTGCCAGCTCACCACCCGGGGACGGTTTCTATGGCTACACCTTC. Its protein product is CASSPPGDGFYGYTF.

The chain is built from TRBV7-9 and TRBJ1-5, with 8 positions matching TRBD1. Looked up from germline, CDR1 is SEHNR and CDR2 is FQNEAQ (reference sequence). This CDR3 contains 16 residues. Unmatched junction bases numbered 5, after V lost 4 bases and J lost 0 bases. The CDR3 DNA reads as TGTGCCAGCAGCTCTGACGACAGGGGTAGCAATCAGCCCCAGCATTTT. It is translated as CASSSDDRGSNQPQHF.

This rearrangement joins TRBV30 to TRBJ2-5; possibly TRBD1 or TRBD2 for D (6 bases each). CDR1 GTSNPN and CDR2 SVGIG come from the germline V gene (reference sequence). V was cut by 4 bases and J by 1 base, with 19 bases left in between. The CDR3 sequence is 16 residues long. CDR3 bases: TGTGCCTGGACCCGAGGGGGTAGGGGAGGCCAAGAGACCCAGTACTTC. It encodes CAWTRGGRGGQETQYF.

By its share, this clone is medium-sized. CDR3 protein: CASMGSWDSLLGYTF. In DNA, the CDR3 is TGCGCCAGCATGGGTAGTTGGGACAGCCTTTTAGGCTACACCTTC. This chain joins TRBV5-1 and TRBJ1-2; 7 bases are shared with TRBD1. The ends lost 6 bases at V and 8 bases at J; junction bases unmatched: 16. The CDR3 runs 15 residues. From germline, CDR1 is SGHRS and CDR2 YFSETQ.

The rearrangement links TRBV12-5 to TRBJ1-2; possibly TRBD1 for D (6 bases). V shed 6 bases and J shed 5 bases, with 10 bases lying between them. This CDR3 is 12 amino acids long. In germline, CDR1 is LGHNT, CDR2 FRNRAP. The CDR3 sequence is CASGQDSYGYTF. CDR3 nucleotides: TGTGCTAGTGGACAGGACAGTTATGGCTACACCTTC.

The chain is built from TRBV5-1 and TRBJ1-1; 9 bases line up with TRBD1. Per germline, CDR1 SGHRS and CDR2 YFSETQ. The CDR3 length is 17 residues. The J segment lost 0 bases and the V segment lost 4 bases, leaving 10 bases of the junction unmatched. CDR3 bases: TGCGCCAGCAGCGATGTTTGGACAGGGGCCATGAACACTGAAGCTTTCTTT. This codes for CASSDVWTGAMNTEAFF.

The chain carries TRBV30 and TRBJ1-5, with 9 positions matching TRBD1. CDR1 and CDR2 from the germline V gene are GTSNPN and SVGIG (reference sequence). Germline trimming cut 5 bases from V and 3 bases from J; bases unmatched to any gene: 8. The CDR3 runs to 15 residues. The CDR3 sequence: CAWSDRGVFNQPQHF. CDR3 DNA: TGTGCCTGGTCGGACAGGGGAGTTTTCAATCAGCCCCAGCATTTT.

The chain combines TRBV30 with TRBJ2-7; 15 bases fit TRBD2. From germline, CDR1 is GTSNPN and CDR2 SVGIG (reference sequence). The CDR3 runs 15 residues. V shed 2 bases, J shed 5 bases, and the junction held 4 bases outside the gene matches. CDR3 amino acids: CAWSTGLAGGNEQYF. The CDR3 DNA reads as TGTGCCTGGAGTACGGGACTAGCGGGAGGAAACGAGCAGTACTTC.

This CDR3 is CASSSTPNYEQYF. The CDR3 bases are TGTGCCAGCAGCTCAACCCCGAACTACGAGCAGTACTTC. This chain joins TRBV7-9 and TRBJ2-7; D is undetermined. Germline V lookup: CDR1 SEHNR, CDR2 FQNEAQ (reference sequence). Deletions cut 4 bases from V and 3 bases from J, with 10 bases between. The CDR3 extends over 13 amino acids.

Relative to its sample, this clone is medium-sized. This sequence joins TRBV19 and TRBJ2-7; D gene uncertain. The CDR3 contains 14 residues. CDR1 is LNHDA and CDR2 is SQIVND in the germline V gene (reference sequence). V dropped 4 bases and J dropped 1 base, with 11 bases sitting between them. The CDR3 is CASSSVGLSYEQYF. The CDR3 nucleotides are TGTGCCAGTAGTAGCGTGGGTTTGTCCTACGAGCAGTACTTC.

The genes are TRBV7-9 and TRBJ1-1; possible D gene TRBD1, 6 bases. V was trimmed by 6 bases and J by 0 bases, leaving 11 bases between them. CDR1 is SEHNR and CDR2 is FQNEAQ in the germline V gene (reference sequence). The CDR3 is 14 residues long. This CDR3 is CASRPQGMNTEAFF. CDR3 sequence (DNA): TGTGCCAGCAGACCACAGGGCATGAACACTGAAGCTTTCTTT.

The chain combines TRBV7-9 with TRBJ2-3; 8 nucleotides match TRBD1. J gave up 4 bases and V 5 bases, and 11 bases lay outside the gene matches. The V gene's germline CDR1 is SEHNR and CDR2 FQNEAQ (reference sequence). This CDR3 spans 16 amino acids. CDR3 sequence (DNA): TGTGCCAGCAGCGCAGTTGACAGGGGAGAAGCAGATACGCAGTATTTT. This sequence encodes CASSAVDRGEADTQYF.